This T cell receptor (beta chain) was found in a study of ipilimumab plus nivolumab after autologous stem cell transplantation. Study-wide findings and caveats: Per the authors, repertoire, Treg and microbiota data justify further study.

Profiling relied on immunoSEQ multiplex PCR, and the TCRdb table lists in-frame clones only, not all of them. The sample lists 43,000 or so clones; about 88% were seen once. The V end was cut by 0 bases, the J end by 1 base, with 5 bases between. The CDR3 totals 14 residues. CDR1 and CDR2 from the germline V gene are SGDLS and YYNGEE. This clone was seen only once. What it binds is unknown. The same CDR3 is also encoded by other DNA sequences in this sample. Through week 26, nivolumab 3 mg/kg IV was given weeks 1, 4, 7, 10, then biweekly. The J gene is TRBJ1-5, the V gene TRBV9; D unclear. The receptor was derived from a male donor with multiple myeloma. The sequencing here drew on PBMCs, taken in a trial of ipilimumab plus nivolumab as post-transplant consolidation. The CDR3 region is CASSVGPSNQPQHF. In DNA, the CDR3 is TGTGCCAGCAGCGTAGGGCCGAGCAATCAGCCCCAGCATTTT.